The T cell receptor (beta chain) under discussion was sequenced for a study of cytomegalovirus exposure and HLA in healthy donors. Study-level results: A few chains tied to CMV proved CMV antigen-specific in vitro.

The CDR3 extends over 15 amino acids. CDR1 SGHRS and CDR2 YFSETQ come from the germline V gene. V lost 4 bases to trimming and J lost 8 bases; unmatched junction nucleotides: 13. This PCR relied on a set of 60 Vbeta primers and 13 Jbeta primers. Only in-frame clones appear in the TCRdb table, and some are missing; sequencing was by immunoSEQ multiplex PCR. The sample contains tens of thousands of clones, 67% of which appear only once. With regard to this clone: Antigen unknown.

The TCR originated in a man younger than 45 in good health and CMV-seronegative. This rearrangement joins TRBV5-1 to TRBJ1-2; 8 bases agree with TRBD1. Sequencing used PBMCs. This CDR3 is CASSPSGQEFFGYTF. For the CDR3, the DNA is TGCGCCAGCAGCCCATCGGGACAGGAATTCTTCGGCTACACCTTC.